This TCR beta chain came from a study of blood T cell repertoires in COVID-19. Study as a whole: Material from acute and convalescent COVID-19 was sourced from the United States, Italy and Spain.

Germline loops: CDR1 SNHLY, CDR2 FYNNEI. The length of the CDR3 is 13 residues. V was clipped by 5 bases and J by 8 bases; unmatched bases: 5. Methods used by the authors: Estimates of nucleated cell counts were drawn from the amplification of reference gene primers. Sequencing was performed with immunoSEQ multiplex PCR; in TCRdb, only in-frame clones are kept and a portion is missing. V and J calls and clone size follow that table, whereas D and trimming were derived from the DNA. The profile shows about 130,000 clones, just under 85% of them singletons. The sequence came from a woman between 45 and 65 years old with acute or convalescent COVID-19. Sequencing was done on a sample of peripheral blood. This sequence joins TRBV2 and TRBJ1-4; 7 positions match TRBD1. The CDR3 DNA reads TGTGCCAGCAGTCTGACAGGGCGAGAAAAACTGTTTTTT. Residues: CASSLTGREKLFF.